This note documents a single T cell receptor (beta chain) sequence. Its antigen is as yet unknown. The CDR3 sequence is 15 residues long. Germline V gene lookup returns CDR1 MNHEY and CDR2 SVGAGI. V was clipped by 6 bases and J by 2 bases, with 13 bases between them. This specimen comes from a study of blood T cells in healthy people across ages. A sample-barcoded 5' primer and a J-beta primer mix were used in a second PCR of roughly 7 to 11 cycles. Sequencing recovered at least 2.5 million CDR3-containing paired-end reads from each sample. In TCRdb, the 5' RACE reads were re-called with MiXCR into one record per CDR3 protein. The repertoire includes 700,000 to 800,000 distinct CDR3 sequences, about 42% of them detected once, and around a fifth sits in the top ten. Study-level findings and limits: Per-million-T-cell TCR beta diversity fell roughly linearly with age. Fewer expanded clones and more diversity marked long-lived versus aged donors. Changes seen in expanded clonotypes were possibly confounded by donor CMV status left unknown.

J is TRBJ2-2 and V is TRBV6-5; D possibly corresponds to TRBD2 (6 bases). The clonotype was recovered from a woman in her sixties or seventies in good health. The sequencing sample was made of blood. The CDR3: CASRRPSENTGELFF. CDR3 DNA sequence: TGTGCCAGCAGGCGCCCTAGCGAAAACACCGGGGAGCTGTTTTTT.